These 9 T cell receptor beta chains were all obtained from the same sample, sequenced in a study of OX40 agonist ivuxolimab in advanced cancers. Measured with immunoSEQ multiplex PCR; TCRdb has only the in-frame clones, and not every one. In the table there are approximately 130,000 clones, around 93% of which are singletons. The input for sequencing was CD4+ or CD8+ T cells sorted from blood, taken in a trial of the OX40 agonist ivuxolimab. These receptors were obtained from an adult with an advanced solid tumor such as melanoma, head and neck, liver or kidney cancer.

V is TRBV28 and J is TRBJ2-7, with a tentative D call TRBD2 (6 bases). Germline V gene data show CDR1 as MDHEN and CDR2 as SYDVKM. CDR3 length equals 15 residues. V lost 6 bases, J lost 1 base, and 16 bases lay in between. The CDR3 loop reads CASSPRDWPSYEQYF. The CDR3 DNA sequence: TGTGCCAGCAGCCCACGGGACTGGCCTTCCTACGAGCAGTACTTC.

CDR3 residues: CASSPDSRGGSYEQYF. The CDR3 nucleotides are TGTGCCAGCTCACCTGACTCTCGCGGGGGATCCTACGAGCAGTACTTC. The J gene is TRBJ2-7, the V gene TRBV18; 7 bases match TRBD2. Germline lookup yields CDR1 KGHSH and CDR2 LQKENI. The CDR3 spans 16 residues. The V gene end was trimmed by 3 bases and the J gene end by 1 base; junction bases not matched to a gene: 9.

V usage is TRBV7-2 and J usage is TRBJ1-5; no clear D. The CDR3 covers 12 residues. The germline V and J ends were trimmed by 2 bases and 4 bases, with 3 bases remaining between them. Germline V gene sequence: CDR1 SGHTA, CDR2 FQGNSA. CDR3 amino acids: CASSLFNQPQHF. The CDR3 DNA reads TGTGCCAGCAGCTTATTTAATCAGCCCCAGCATTTT.

The rearrangement joins TRBV9 to TRBJ2-5; 9 nucleotides line up with TRBD1. The CDR3 contains 17 residues. Germline-derived CDR1 and CDR2 are SGDLS and YYNGEE. V shed 2 bases, J shed 5 bases, and the junction held 13 bases outside the gene matches. CDR3 DNA sequence: TGTGCCAGCAGCGTTGGACAGGGGTCACCTTCCCAGGAGACCCAGTACTTC. The encoded protein is CASSVGQGSPSQETQYF.

The V call is TRBV15, the J call TRBJ1-1, with a weak D call TRBD1 (6 bases). This CDR3 has 14 amino acids. Germline CDR1 and CDR2: LNHNV and YYDKDF (reference sequence). V lost 3 bases and J lost 5, with 13 bases in between. The CDR3 region is CATSRNQQGTEAFF. The CDR3 region has the DNA TGTGCCACCAGCAGGAACCAACAGGGAACTGAAGCTTTCTTT.

V is TRBV27 and J is TRBJ1-4; D is possibly TRBD1 (5 bases). The V end was cut by 0 bases, the J end by 0 bases, with 14 bases between. The CDR3 is 18 residues long. The germline V gene has CDR1 MNHEY and CDR2 SMNVEV (reference sequence). As DNA, the CDR3 is TGTGCCAGCAGTTTATCCCCAGAGGGGACTGCAACTAATGAAAAACTGTTTTTT. Encoded protein: CASSLSPEGTATNEKLFF.

The J gene is TRBJ1-6, the V gene TRBV7-2; D is ambiguous. Germline loops: CDR1 SGHTA, CDR2 FQGNSA. The CDR3 totals 15 residues. The V end lost 2 bases, the J end lost 10 bases, and 15 bases lay between the germline ends. CDR3 in amino acids: CASSLSSQAGSPLHF. The CDR3 nucleotides are TGTGCCAGCAGCTTAAGCTCCCAGGCGGGATCACCCCTCCACTTT.

This rearrangement joins TRBV11-2 to TRBJ2-7; no clear D. This CDR3 is 15 amino acids long. V was cut by 3 bases and J by 2 bases, with 14 bases left in between. CDR1 is SGHAT, CDR2 FQNNGV, per germline. CDR3 DNA: TGTGCCAGCAGCTTCCACCGTACCCCCGCCTACGAGCAGTACTTC. It is translated as CASSFHRTPAYEQYF.

The V and J genes are TRBV28 and TRBJ1-4; tentative D call: TRBD1 (6 bases). CDR3 length: 15 residues. V was cut by 4 bases and J by 4 bases, with 13 bases left in between. The germline V gene has CDR1 MDHEN and CDR2 SYDVKM. The CDR3 coding sequence is TGTGCCAGCAGTTCAACAGGGCTTGGTAATGAAAAACTGTTTTTT. Amino acid sequence: CASSSTGLGNEKLFF.